These 23 T cell receptor beta chains share one sample of origin, sequenced in a study of T cells after yellow fever vaccination. TCRdb ran MiXCR on the 5' RACE reads and lists one entry per CDR3 protein. The data show roughly 170,000 distinct CDR3 sequences, with roughly 6.4% seen just once and just under 3% held by the top ten. Sequencing used CD4+ T cells sorted from PBMCs, obtained on the day of the first yellow fever vaccination. Source of these receptors: a man aged 18 to 35 who received the YFV17D yellow fever vaccine.

Many counts were recorded for this clonotype. The genes are TRBV7-8 and TRBJ2-2; D is possibly TRBD2 (7 bases). This CDR3 contains 16 residues. V lost 1 base to trimming and J lost 2 bases, with 11 bases between them. Germline lookup yields CDR1 SGHVS and CDR2 FQNEAQ. The CDR3 sequence is CASSLVGGVNTGELFF. As DNA, the CDR3 is TGTGCCAGCAGCTTAGTAGGGGGGGTCAACACCGGGGAGCTGTTTTTT.

The gene calls are TRBV5-6 and TRBJ2-2; tentatively, D is TRBD1 (5 bases). The CDR3 sequence is 14 residues long. Germline lookup yields CDR1 SGHDT and CDR2 YYEEEE. The germline V and J ends were trimmed by 4 bases and 4 bases, with 11 bases remaining between them. In nucleotides, the CDR3 is TGTGCCAGCAGCCAAACAGGCACCACCGGGGAGCTGTTTTTT. Translated: CASSQTGTTGELFF.

This chain connects TRBV12-3 or TRBV12-4 to TRBJ1-2; possibly TRBD1 for D (6 bases). The CDR3 has 14 residues. Trimming took 6 bases from V and 8 from J, leaving 19 bases between them. The CDR3 nucleotides read TGTGCCAGCAGCTCCCTAGCCACCCAGGGGGGCTACACCTTC. It yields the protein CASSSLATQGGYTF.

V gene TRBV30 combines with J gene TRBJ2-2; D call uncertain. Trimming cost V 2 bases and J 5 bases, with 3 bases left between them. The V gene's germline CDR1 is GTSNPN and CDR2 SVGIG (reference sequence). The CDR3 is 11 residues long. CDR3 DNA: TGTGCCTGGAGTCGGACCGGGGAGCTGTTTTTT. Amino acid sequence: CAWSRTGELFF.

This clonotype was picked up many times. This chain connects TRBV3-1 to TRBJ1-3; D unresolved. Trimming took 4 bases from V and 4 from J, leaving 11 bases between them. The CDR3 has 14 amino acids. The V gene's germline CDR1 is LGHDT and CDR2 YNNKEL (reference sequence). Here the CDR3 reads CASSLSGYGNTIYF. Here the CDR3 DNA reads TGTGCCAGCAGCCTCTCGGGGTACGGAAACACCATATATTTT.

Ten or more counts support this clonotype. The chain employs TRBV5-1 and TRBJ2-1, with TRBD1 identical over 8 bases. Germline V gives CDR1 SGHRS, CDR2 YFSETQ. Trimming removed 0 bases from V and 7 bases from J; junction bases left unmatched: 3. The CDR3 totals 14 residues. The CDR3: CASSLVDRANEQFF. The CDR3 DNA reads TGCGCCAGCAGCTTGGTGGACAGGGCTAATGAGCAGTTCTTC.

There are a few counts of this clonotype. The CDR3 DNA reads as TGTGCCAGCAGCCAGGTAATGGGGAGAGGAGCGGGGGGCCCCGAGTACACAGATACGCAGTATTTT. This encodes CASSQVMGRGAGGPEYTDTQYF. The chain has TRBV4-2 and TRBJ2-3; 9 nucleotides line up with TRBD2. The CDR3 totals 22 residues. Germline CDR1 reads LGHNA; CDR2 reads YNFKEQ. V shed 3 bases and J 2 bases; nucleotides not matched to a gene: 24.

This clonotype was detected ten times or more. The chain links TRBV20-1 to TRBJ2-5; 8 nucleotides align to TRBD1. The germline V gene encodes CDR1 DFQATT and CDR2 SNEGSKA (reference sequence). The V gene end was trimmed by 5 bases and the J gene end by 5 bases; junction bases not matched to a gene: 4. The CDR3 covers 12 residues. The CDR3 loop is CSAGQGPETQYF. The CDR3 coding sequence is TGCAGTGCTGGACAGGGACCGGAGACCCAGTACTTC.

Ten or more counts support this clonotype. This chain connects TRBV5-1 to TRBJ1-6, with 8 bases that match TRBD1. From germline, CDR1 is SGHRS and CDR2 YFSETQ. V lost 5 bases, J lost 5 bases, and 9 bases stayed unmatched. The CDR3 has 16 amino acids. As DNA, the CDR3 is TGCGCCAGCAGATATCTGGAACAGGGGGATAATTCACCCCTCCACTTT. Its protein is CASRYLEQGDNSPLHF. Full variable domain (missing parts from reference TRBV5-1 and TRBJ1-6): KAGVTQTPRYLIKTRGQQVTLSCSPISGHRSVSWYQQTPGQGLQFLFEYFSETQRNKGNFPGRFSGRQFSNSRSEMNVSTLELGDSALYLCASRYLEQGDNSPLHFGNGTRLTVT.

This clonotype was seen at least ten times. The rearrangement joins TRBV4-3 to TRBJ1-2, with D unclear. CDR3 length: 14 amino acids. The germline CDR1 and CDR2 sequences are LGHNA and YSLEER. With 2 bases removed from V and 5 bases from J, the gap between germline ends came to 12 bases. The CDR3: CASSQFRAGYGYTF. The CDR3 DNA reads as TGCGCCAGCAGCCAATTCCGGGCCGGATATGGCTACACCTTC.

At least ten counts were recorded for this clonotype. The chain employs TRBV2 and TRBJ2-5; 10 bases align to TRBD2. The CDR3 spans 14 residues. Germline assignment: CDR1 SNHLY and CDR2 FYNNEI. The junction had 7 bases not matched to a gene; V was cut back by 8 bases and J by 4 bases. CDR3 region: CASRAGGPRETQYF. The CDR3 DNA reads TGTGCCAGCCGAGCGGGGGGGCCACGAGAGACCCAGTACTTC.

This clonotype was counted ten times or more. The chain recombines TRBV15 with TRBJ2-1; either TRBD1 or TRBD2 may supply D (5 bases each). Trimming took 0 bases from V and 7 from J, leaving 16 bases between them. The CDR3 has 16 amino acids. Germline CDR1 and CDR2: LNHNV and YYDKDF (reference sequence). The CDR3 region is CATSRDGGGADNEQFF. The DNA of the CDR3 is TGTGCCACCAGCAGAGATGGTGGGGGAGCAGATAATGAGCAGTTCTTC.

This clonotype was seen many times. The chain employs TRBV12-3 or TRBV12-4 and TRBJ2-3, with 8 bases lining up with TRBD2. This CDR3 has 17 amino acids. V dropped 3 bases and J dropped 1; count of bases not matched to a gene: 9. This CDR3 is CASSFYGGGMGTDTQYF. The CDR3 coding sequence is TGTGCCAGCAGTTTTTACGGCGGGGGGATGGGCACAGATACGCAGTATTTT.

The sample holds many counts of this clonotype. J is TRBJ1-5 and V is TRBV5-8; TRBD1 aligns across 8 bases. There are 16 residues in the CDR3. Germline loops: CDR1 SGHTS, CDR2 YDEGEE. V was pared by 0 bases and J by 0 bases, with 2 bases of the junction left unmatched. CDR3 sequence: CASSLGTGYSNQPQHF. In nucleotides, the CDR3 is TGTGCCAGCAGCTTGGGGACAGGGTATAGCAATCAGCCCCAGCATTTT.

This clonotype was counted many times. The chain has TRBV18 and TRBJ2-1; D may be TRBD2 (5 bases). Trimming pared 3 bases from V and 5 bases from J, leaving 11 bases between. The CDR3 extends over 14 amino acids. CDR1 is KGHSH and CDR2 is LQKENI in the germline V gene. This chain's CDR3 is CASSPPGSNNEQFF. The DNA of the CDR3 is TGTGCCAGCTCACCGCCGGGGTCTAACAATGAGCAGTTCTTC.

This clonotype appeared many times. The chain has TRBV10-3 and TRBJ1-1; TRBD1 might be the D (5 bases). The V end lost 3 bases, the J end lost 6 bases, and 17 bases lay between the germline ends. CDR1 ENHRY and CDR2 SYGVKD come from the germline V gene. The CDR3 totals 15 residues. DNA of the CDR3: TGTGCCATCAGTGATCAGGGAAAATACGTCCCTGAAGCTTTCTTT. Protein: CAISDQGKYVPEAFF.

This clonotype was counted only a few times. The gene calls are TRBV14 and TRBJ1-6, with D unclear. Germline V gene lookup returns CDR1 SGHDN and CDR2 FVKESK. The germline V and J ends were trimmed by 10 bases and 6 bases, with 10 bases remaining between them. The CDR3 has 12 residues. The CDR3 is CATPDRNSPLHF. CDR3 bases: TGTGCCACCCCAGACCGTAATTCACCCCTCCACTTT.

This clonotype has more than one count but fewer than ten. J is TRBJ2-1 and V is TRBV7-2; D call uncertain. The germline V and J ends were trimmed by 1 base and 5 bases, with 9 bases remaining between them. The CDR3 extends over 14 amino acids. The germline CDR1 and CDR2 sequences are SGHTA and FQGNSA. The CDR3 reads CASSLELRNNEQFF. CDR3 in DNA: TGTGCCAGCAGCTTAGAATTGCGGAACAATGAGCAGTTCTTC. The variable domain in full, completed from reference TRBV7-2 and TRBJ2-1, reads GAGVSQSPSNKVTEKGKDVELRCDPISGHTALYWYRQSLGQGLEFLIYFQGNSAPDKSGLPSDRFSAERTGGSVSTLTIQRTQQEDSAVYLCASSLELRNNEQFFGPGTRLTVL.

This clonotype was found many times. This chain links TRBV4-2 with TRBJ1-4, with 10 bases that match TRBD1. With 3 bases clipped from V and 7 bases from J, the junction kept 5 bases outside the gene matches. Germline V gives CDR1 LGHNA, CDR2 YNFKEQ. The CDR3 runs to 15 residues. The CDR3 nucleotides read TGTGCCAGCAGCCAGGGGACAGGGGAGGCTGAAAAACTGTTTTTT. As protein: CASSQGTGEAEKLFF.

This chain connects TRBV7-2 to TRBJ2-7; D is uncertain. Germline V gene data show CDR1 as SGHTA and CDR2 as FQGNSA. This CDR3 has 12 residues. The germline V and J ends were trimmed by 2 bases and 6 bases, with 8 bases remaining between them. CDR3 amino acids: CASSLRTTEQYF. The CDR3 coding sequence is TGTGCCAGCAGCTTAAGGACCACCGAGCAGTACTTC.

This clonotype was detected many times. V is TRBV7-2 and J is TRBJ2-5; D is undetermined. The CDR3 has 16 residues. Germline lookup yields CDR1 SGHTA and CDR2 FQGNSA. Trimming left V 4 bases short and J 2 bases short, with 17 bases between. CDR3 residues: CASSSSLGVAQETQYF. In DNA form, the CDR3 reads TGTGCCAGCAGCTCCTCTCTTGGGGTGGCGCAAGAGACCCAGTACTTC.

V usage is TRBV28 and J usage is TRBJ1-1; no definite D call. The CDR3 has 13 amino acids. Germline V gene lookup returns CDR1 MDHEN and CDR2 SYDVKM. Trimming shortened V by 7 bases and J by 9 bases, and 18 bases separated the two germline ends. The CDR3 DNA follows: TGTGCCAGCATAACCGTGGGGTTTCGCCAAGCTTTCTTT. This encodes CASITVGFRQAFF. The full variable domain, completed using reference TRBV28 and TRBJ1-1, is DVKVTQSSRYLVKRTGEKVFLECVQDMDHENMFWYRQDPGLGLRLIYFSYDVKMKEKGDIPEGYSVSREKKERFSLILESASTNQTSMYLCASITVGFRQAFFGQGTRLTVV.

The chain combines TRBV21-1 with TRBJ2-7; TRBD2, as called in the table, went unchecked against the DNA. TRBV21-1 is designated a pseudogene. The CDR3 spans 17 residues. CDR3 in amino acids: CASRNGTSGALSYEQYV. In DNA, the CDR3 is TGTGCCAGCAGAAACGGGACTAGCGGGGCCTTAAGCTACGAGCAGTACGTC.